Described below is a single TCR beta chain sequence and its context. Its target is not known. The protocol was immunoSEQ multiplex PCR, while the TCRdb copy is restricted to in-frame clones and leaves out a portion. The sample yields around 140,000 clones, over 85% seen once. This entry is derived from a study of T cell responses to AZD1222 COVID-19 vaccine. Regarding the study as a whole: Females outnumbered males among donors, who were mostly white British; clonal diversity was possibly underestimated. After the peak T cell response, and only then, were repertoires sampled.

V was shortened by 5 bases and J by 4 bases, with 15 bases between the two germline ends. This CDR3 is 16 amino acids long. Germline CDR1 reads PRHDT; CDR2 reads FYEKMQ (reference sequence). This receptor was identified in an adult in good health. Sequencing was performed on peripheral blood, taken on day 0 of AZD1222 vaccination. V is TRBV13 and J is TRBJ1-6; possible D gene TRBD1, 6 bases. The CDR3 sequence: CASSPGGPLYNSPLHF. The CDR3 DNA follows: TGTGCCAGCAGCCCCGGGGGGCCACTATATAATTCACCCCTCCACTTT.